This T cell receptor beta chain was identified during a study of blood T cell repertoires in COVID-19. Background on the study: PBMCs, B-cell-depleted T cells, or T cells provided the cDNA or gDNA that made up the material.

Produced via immunoSEQ multiplex PCR; TCRdb's table is partial and in-frame only. The sample has roughly 230,000 clones, around four fifths seen once. Germline V lookup: CDR1 KGHDR, CDR2 SFDVKD. The CDR3 has 16 amino acids. Trimming cost V 2 bases and J 4 bases; bases outside gene matches: 7. The sequence was obtained from a woman between 55 and 75 years old with active or convalescent COVID-19. Specimen: peripheral blood. The chain carries TRBV24-1 and TRBJ2-1, with 7 bases matching TRBD2. The CDR3 coding sequence is TGTGCCACCAGTGATTCCACTAGCGAGGGGTACAATGAGCAGTTCTTC. Amino acid sequence: CATSDSTSEGYNEQFF.